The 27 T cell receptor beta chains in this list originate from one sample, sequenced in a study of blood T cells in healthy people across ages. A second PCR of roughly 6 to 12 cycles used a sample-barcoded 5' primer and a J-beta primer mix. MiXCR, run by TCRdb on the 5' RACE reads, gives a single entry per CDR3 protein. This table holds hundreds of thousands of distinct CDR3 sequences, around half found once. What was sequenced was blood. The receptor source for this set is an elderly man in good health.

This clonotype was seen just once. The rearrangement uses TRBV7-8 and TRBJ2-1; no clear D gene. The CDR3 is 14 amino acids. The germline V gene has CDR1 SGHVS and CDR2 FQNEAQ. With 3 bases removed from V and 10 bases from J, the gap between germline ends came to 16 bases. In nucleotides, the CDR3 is TGTGCCAGCAGCTTCCCCGTCGGTTTAGGGGAGCAGTTCTTC. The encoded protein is CASSFPVGLGEQFF.

The CDR3, as DNA: TGCGCCAGCAGCATGGCCAACGGGATCAAGCAGTTCTTC. It codes for CASSMANGIKQFF. The rearrangement uses TRBV5-1 and TRBJ2-1; D is perhaps TRBD2 (5 bases). Germline V CDR1 and CDR2: SGHRS, YFSETQ. This CDR3 has 13 amino acids. Between the trimmed V and J ends, which lost 4 bases and 11 bases, there was a span of 16 bases.

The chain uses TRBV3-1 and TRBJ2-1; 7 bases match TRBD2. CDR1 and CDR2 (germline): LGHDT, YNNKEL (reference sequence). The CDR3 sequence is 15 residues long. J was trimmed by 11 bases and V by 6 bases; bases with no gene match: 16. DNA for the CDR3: TGTGCCAGCAGGTTAACCACGGGAGGTGTAACTCAGCAGTTCTTC. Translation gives CASRLTTGGVTQQFF.

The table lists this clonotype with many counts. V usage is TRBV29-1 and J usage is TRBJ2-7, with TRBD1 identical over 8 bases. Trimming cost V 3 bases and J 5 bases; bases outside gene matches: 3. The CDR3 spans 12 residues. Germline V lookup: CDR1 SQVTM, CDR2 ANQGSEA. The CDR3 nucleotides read TGCAGCGTTGACGGACAGGGTCACGAGCAGTACTTC. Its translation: CSVDGQGHEQYF.

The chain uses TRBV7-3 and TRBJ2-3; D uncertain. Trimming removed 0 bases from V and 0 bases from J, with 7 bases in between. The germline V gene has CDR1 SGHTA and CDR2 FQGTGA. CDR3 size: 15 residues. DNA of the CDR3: TGTGCCAGCAGCTTAACGGAGATTAGCACAGATACGCAGTATTTT. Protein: CASSLTEISTDTQYF.

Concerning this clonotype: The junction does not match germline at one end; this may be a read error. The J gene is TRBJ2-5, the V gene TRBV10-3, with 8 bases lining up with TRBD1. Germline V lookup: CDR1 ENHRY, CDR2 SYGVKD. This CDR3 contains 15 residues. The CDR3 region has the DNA TGCGCCATCAGAGCGCAGGGGGCTGGTCTGGGGAAGCAGTACTTC. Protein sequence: CAIRAQGAGLGKQYF.

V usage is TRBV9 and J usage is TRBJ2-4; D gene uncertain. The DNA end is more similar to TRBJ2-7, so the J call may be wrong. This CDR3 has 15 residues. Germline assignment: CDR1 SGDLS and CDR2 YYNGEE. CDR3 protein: CASSVAIEAGYEQYF. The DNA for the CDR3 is TGTGCCAGCAGCGTAGCCATCGAAGCTGGCTACGAGCAGTACTTC.

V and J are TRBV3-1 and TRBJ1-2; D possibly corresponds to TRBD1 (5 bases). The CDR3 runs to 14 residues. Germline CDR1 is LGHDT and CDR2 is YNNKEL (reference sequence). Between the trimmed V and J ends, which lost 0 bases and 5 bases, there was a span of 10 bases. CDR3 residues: CASSQDETVYGYTF. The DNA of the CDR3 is TGTGCCAGCAGCCAAGATGAGACAGTATATGGCTACACCTTC.

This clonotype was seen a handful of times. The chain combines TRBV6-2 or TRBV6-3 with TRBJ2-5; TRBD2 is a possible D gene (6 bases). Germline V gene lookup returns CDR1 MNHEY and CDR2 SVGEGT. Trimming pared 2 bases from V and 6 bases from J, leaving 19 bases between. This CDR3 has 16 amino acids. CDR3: CASSYPLTRARQTQYF. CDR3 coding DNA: TGTGCCAGCAGTTACCCCCTGACTAGGGCGAGACAGACCCAGTACTTC.

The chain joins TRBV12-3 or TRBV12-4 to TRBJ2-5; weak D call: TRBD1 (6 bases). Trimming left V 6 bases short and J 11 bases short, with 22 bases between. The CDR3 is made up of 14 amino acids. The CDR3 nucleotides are TGTGCCAGCAGGCCGACCGGGACACCAAGACAGCAGTACTTC. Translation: CASRPTGTPRQQYF.

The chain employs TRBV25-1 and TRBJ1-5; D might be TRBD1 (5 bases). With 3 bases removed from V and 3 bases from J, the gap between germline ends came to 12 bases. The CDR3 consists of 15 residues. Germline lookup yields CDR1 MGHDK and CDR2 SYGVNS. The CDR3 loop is CASSDPAGTNQPQHF. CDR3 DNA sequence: TGTGCCAGCAGTGATCCGGCAGGGACCAATCAGCCCCAGCATTTT.

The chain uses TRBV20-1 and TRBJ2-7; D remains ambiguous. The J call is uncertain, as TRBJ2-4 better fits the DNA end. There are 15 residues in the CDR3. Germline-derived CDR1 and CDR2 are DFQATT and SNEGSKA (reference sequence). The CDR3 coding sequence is TGCAGTGCTAGGCCCCAGGTTTTAGGTTTGGACATTCAGTACTTC. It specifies CSARPQVLGLDIQYF.

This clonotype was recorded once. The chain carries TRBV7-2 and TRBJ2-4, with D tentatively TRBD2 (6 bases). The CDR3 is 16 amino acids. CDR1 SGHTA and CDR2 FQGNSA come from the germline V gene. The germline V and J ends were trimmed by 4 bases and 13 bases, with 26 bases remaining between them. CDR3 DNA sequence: TGTGCCAGCAGCTCTCCCCGGGACTCCTTTTCCTACGGGCAGTACTTC. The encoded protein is CASSSPRDSFSYGQYF.

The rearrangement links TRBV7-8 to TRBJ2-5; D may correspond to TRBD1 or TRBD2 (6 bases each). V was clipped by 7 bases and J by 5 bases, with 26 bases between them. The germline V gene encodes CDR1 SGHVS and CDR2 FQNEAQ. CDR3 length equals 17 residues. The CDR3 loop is CASTLFGSGGIRETQYF. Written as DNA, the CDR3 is TGTGCCAGCACCTTGTTCGGGAGTGGGGGCATTAGGGAGACCCAGTACTTC.

CDR3 region: CASSFLPGGNGEQFF. The CDR3 DNA follows: TGTGCCAGCAGTTTCTTGCCAGGGGGTAACGGTGAGCAGTTCTTC. This chain joins TRBV28 and TRBJ2-1; the match to TRBD1 covers 7 bases. V shed 3 bases and J 9 bases; nucleotides not matched to a gene: 11. This CDR3 has 15 residues. Germline CDR1 is MDHEN and CDR2 is SYDVKM.

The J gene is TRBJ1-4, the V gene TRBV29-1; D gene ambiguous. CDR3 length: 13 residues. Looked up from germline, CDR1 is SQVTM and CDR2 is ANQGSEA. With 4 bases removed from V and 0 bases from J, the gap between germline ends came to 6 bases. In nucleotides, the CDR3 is TGCAGCGTTGGGTCTGCAACTAATGAAAAACTGTTTTTT. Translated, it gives CSVGSATNEKLFF.

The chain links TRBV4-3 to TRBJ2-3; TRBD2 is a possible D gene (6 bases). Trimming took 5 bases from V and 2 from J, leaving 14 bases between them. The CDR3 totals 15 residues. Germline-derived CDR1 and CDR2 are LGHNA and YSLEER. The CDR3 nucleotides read TGCGCCAGCAGCGCCCGGGACTCGGTCACAGATACGCAGTATTTT. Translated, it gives CASSARDSVTDTQYF.

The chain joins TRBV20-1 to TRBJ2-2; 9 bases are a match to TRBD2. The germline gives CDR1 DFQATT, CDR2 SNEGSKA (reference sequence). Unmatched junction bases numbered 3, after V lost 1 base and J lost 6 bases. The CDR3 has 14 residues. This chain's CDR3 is CSARGGRGAGELFF. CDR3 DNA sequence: TGCAGTGCTAGAGGCGGGAGGGGGGCCGGGGAGCTGTTTTTT.

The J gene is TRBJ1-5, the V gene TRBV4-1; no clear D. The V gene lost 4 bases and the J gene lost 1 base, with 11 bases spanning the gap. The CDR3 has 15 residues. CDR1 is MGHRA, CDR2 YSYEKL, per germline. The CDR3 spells CASSLDHRSNQPQHF. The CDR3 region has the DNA TGCGCCAGCAGCCTTGACCACCGCAGCAATCAGCCCCAGCATTTT.

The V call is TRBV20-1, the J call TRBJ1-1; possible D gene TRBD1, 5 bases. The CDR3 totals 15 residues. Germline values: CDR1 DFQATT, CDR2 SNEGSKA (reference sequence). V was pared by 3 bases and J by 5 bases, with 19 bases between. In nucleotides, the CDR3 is TGCAGTGCTAGTGAGAGGGGTCGTGATTGGACTGAAGCTTTCTTT. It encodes CSASERGRDWTEAFF.

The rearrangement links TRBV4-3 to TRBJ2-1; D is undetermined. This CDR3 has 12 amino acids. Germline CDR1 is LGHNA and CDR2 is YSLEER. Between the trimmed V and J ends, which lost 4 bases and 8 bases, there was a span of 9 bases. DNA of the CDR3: TGCGCCAGCAGCCGCGTCAGGTATGAGCAGTTCTTC. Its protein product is CASSRVRYEQFF.

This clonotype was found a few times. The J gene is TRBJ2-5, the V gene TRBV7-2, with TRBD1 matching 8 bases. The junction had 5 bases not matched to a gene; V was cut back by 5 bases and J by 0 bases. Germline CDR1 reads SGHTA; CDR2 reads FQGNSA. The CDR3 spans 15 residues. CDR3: CASSTTGGNQETQYF. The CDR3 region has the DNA TGTGCCAGCAGCACCACAGGGGGGAACCAAGAGACCCAGTACTTC. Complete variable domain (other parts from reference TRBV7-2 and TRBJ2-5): GAGVSQSPSNKVTEKGKDVELRCDPISGHTALYWYRQSLGQGLEFLIYFQGNSAPDKSGLPSDRFSAERTGGSVSTLTIQRTQQEDSAVYLCASSTTGGNQETQYFGPGTRLLVL.

The CDR3 nucleotides read TGCAGCGCAACCGCCACGACAGAGGCCTACGAGCAGTACTTC. Translated: CSATATTEAYEQYF. This chain connects TRBV29-1 to TRBJ2-7, with D possibly matching TRBD1 (5 bases). Between the trimmed V and J ends, which lost 7 bases and 2 bases, there was a span of 18 bases. This CDR3 spans 14 amino acids. From germline, CDR1 is SQVTM and CDR2 ANQGSEA.

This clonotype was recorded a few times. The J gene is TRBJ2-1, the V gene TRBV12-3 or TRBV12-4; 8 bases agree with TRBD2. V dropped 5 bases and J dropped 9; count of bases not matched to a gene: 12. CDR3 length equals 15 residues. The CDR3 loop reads CASSPAGTSLREQFF. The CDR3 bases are TGTGCCAGCAGTCCGGCCGGGACTAGTCTCCGTGAGCAGTTCTTC.

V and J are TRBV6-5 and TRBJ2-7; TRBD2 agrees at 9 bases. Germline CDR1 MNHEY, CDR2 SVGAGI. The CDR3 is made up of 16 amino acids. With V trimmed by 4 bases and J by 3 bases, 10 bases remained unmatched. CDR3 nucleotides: TGTGCCAGCAGTTTCCGCCGCGGGGGGGCCTTCTACGAGCAGTACTTC. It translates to CASSFRRGGAFYEQYF.

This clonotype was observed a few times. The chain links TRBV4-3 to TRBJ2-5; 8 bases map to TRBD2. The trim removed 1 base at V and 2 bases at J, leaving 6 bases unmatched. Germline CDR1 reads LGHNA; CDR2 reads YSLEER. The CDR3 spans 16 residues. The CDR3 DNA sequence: TGCGCCAGCAGCCAAGGCCTAGCGGGCACACAAGAGACCCAGTACTTC. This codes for CASSQGLAGTQETQYF.

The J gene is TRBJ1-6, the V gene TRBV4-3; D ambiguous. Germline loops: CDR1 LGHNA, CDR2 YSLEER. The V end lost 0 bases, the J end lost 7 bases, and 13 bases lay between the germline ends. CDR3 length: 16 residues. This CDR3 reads CASSQETGIPNSPLHF. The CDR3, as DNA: TGCGCCAGCAGCCAAGAGACCGGGATCCCAAATTCACCCCTCCACTTT.